Listed here are 25 T cell receptor beta chains from one sample, sequenced in a study of tumor-infiltrating lymphocytes in primary liver carcinoma. A constant-region primer primed TCR beta cDNA synthesis from roughly 520 ng of total RNA. Investigators got TCR beta libraries out of three nested multiplex PCR rounds, done with slightly modified ARM-PCR. TRBV1-TRBV30 forward and Cbeta reverse primers drove the first two approximately 10-cycle rounds. TCRdb fed the multiplex PCR reads into MiXCR, producing one record per CDR3 protein. The table includes fewer than 350,000 distinct CDR3 sequences, 55% to 65% detected once. Unsorted whole blood yielded blood RNA, and germline DNA was extracted as well. Sequencing used peripheral blood. The receptors shown here come from a man aged 40-50 years with primary liver carcinoma and hepatitis B virus infection.

Regarding this clonotype: Germline is not matched at one junction end, which may reflect a read error. The chain joins TRBV5-4 to TRBJ2-1; 10 bases line up with TRBD2. CDR3 length: 14 amino acids. Per germline, CDR1 SGHNT and CDR2 YYREEE (reference sequence). CDR3 amino acids: CASSLASGRNEQFF. CDR3 nucleotides: TGTGCCAGCAGCTTGGCTAGCGGGAGAAATGAGCAATTCTTC.

This clonotype was counted a single time. A much larger clone differs by one base, so this may be a read error. The rearrangement uses TRBV5-1 and TRBJ1-6, with 10 bases fitting TRBD1. Per germline, CDR1 SGHRS and CDR2 YFSETQ. The CDR3 consists of 15 residues. CDR3 bases: TGCGCCAGCAGCTTGGGGACAGGGGGAAGTTCACACCTCCACTTT. This sequence encodes CASSLGTGGSSHLHF.

With regard to this clonotype: A read error is possible here, since a much larger clone lies one base away. The chain links TRBV5-1 to TRBJ1-1; D is unresolved. Germline lookup yields CDR1 SGHRS and CDR2 YFSETQ. CDR3 length: 13 residues. The CDR3 DNA follows: TGCGCCAGCAGCCCCGAGTATCTTGAATACGGTATCTTT. Translated: CASSPEYLEYGIF.

This clonotype was picked up many times. CDR3 loop: CASSSGGRETQYF. In DNA form, the CDR3 reads TGTGCCAGCAGCTCAGGGGGCCGGGAGACCCAGTACTTC. The rearrangement uses TRBV5-4 and TRBJ2-5, with 8 positions matching TRBD1. V lost 3 bases, J lost 5 bases, and 3 bases stayed unmatched. CDR1 SGHNT and CDR2 YYREEE come from the germline V gene (reference sequence). The CDR3 covers 13 residues.

Comments on this clonotype: A much bigger clone sits one base away, suggesting this may be a read error. The V and J genes are TRBV12-3 or TRBV12-4 and TRBJ2-1; the D gene is possibly TRBD1 (5 bases). Trimming removed 5 bases from V and 7 bases from J, with 15 bases in between. The CDR3 loop spans 14 amino acids. CDR3 DNA: TGTGCCAGCAGTCTTTCTTCAGGGTCGAATGAGCAGTTCTTC. Amino acid sequence: CASSLSSGSNEQFF.

As regards this clonotype: Since a much larger clone is just one base distant, this may be a read error. CDR3 sequence (DNA): TGCAGCGGAAGGGCAACAGTGGCCGGCGAGCAGTACTTC. It encodes CSGRATVAGEQYF. This sequence joins TRBV29-1 and TRBJ2-7; D unresolved. The CDR3 totals 13 residues. V lost 7 bases, J lost 6 bases, and 19 bases lay in between. The germline V gene has CDR1 SQVTM and CDR2 ANQGSEA.

Notes on this clonotype: The junction differs from germline at one of its ends, possibly a read error. The chain uses TRBV29-1 and TRBJ1-1; 8 nucleotides match TRBD1. The V gene's germline CDR1 is SQVTM and CDR2 ANQGSEA. The CDR3 runs to 14 residues. The CDR3 sequence: CSVGRGQANTEASF. The CDR3 DNA reads TGTAGCGTTGGCCGGGGACAGGCAAACACTGAAGCTTCCTTT.

The chain couples TRBV6-1 to TRBJ1-3; 8 bases align to TRBD1. The CDR3 consists of 14 residues. Losses at the gene ends were 5 bases for V and 3 bases for J; bases not matched to a gene: 3. The germline gives CDR1 MNHNS, CDR2 SASEGT. This CDR3 is CASSQDRVGNTIYF. CDR3 bases: TGTGCCAGCAGTCAGGACAGGGTTGGAAACACCATATATTTT.

The chain is built from TRBV28 and TRBJ2-3; D call uncertain. The V gene lost 8 bases and the J gene lost 3 bases, with 15 bases spanning the gap. The CDR3 spans 14 residues. CDR1 is MDHEN, CDR2 SYDVKM, per germline. The CDR3 coding sequence is TGTGCCAGCGGCAAATCCAGTACTACAGATACGCAGTATTTT. Encoded protein: CASGKSSTTDTQYF.

This chain links TRBV7-9 with TRBJ2-5; TRBD2 matches at 8 bases. The CDR3 runs to 14 residues. Germline V gene sequence: CDR1 SEHNR, CDR2 FQNEAQ (reference sequence). V was clipped by 8 bases and J by 4 bases; unmatched bases: 9. CDR3 region: CASESAGVPETQYF. CDR3 coding DNA: TGTGCCAGCGAGTCAGCGGGAGTCCCAGAGACCCAGTACTTC.

The chain is built from TRBV6-2 or TRBV6-3 and TRBJ2-1, with 11 nucleotides matching TRBD2. Looked up from germline, CDR1 is MNHEY and CDR2 is SVGEGT. Trimming removed 6 bases from V and 5 bases from J; junction bases left unmatched: 12. CDR3 length: 17 amino acids. The CDR3 spells CASRYTIGTSGHNEQFF. CDR3 in DNA: TGTGCCAGCAGATACACTATCGGGACTAGCGGACACAATGAGCAGTTCTTC.

A remark on this clonotype: Germline and junction disagree at one end, which may indicate a read error. This chain uses TRBV5-6 with TRBJ2-1; D might be TRBD1 or TRBD2, each matching 6 bases. CDR1 and CDR2 (germline): SGHDT, YYEEEE. This CDR3 is 14 amino acids long. CDR3 DNA sequence: TGTGTCAGCAGCCCGCAGGGGAGGTACAATGAGCAGTTCTTC. It translates to CVSSPQGRYNEQFF. The full variable domain, its missing parts supplied by reference TRBV5-6 and TRBJ2-1, is DAGVTQSPTHLIKTRGQQVTLRCSPKSGHDTVSWYQQALGQGPQFIFQYYEEEERQRGNFPDRFSGHQFPNYSSELNVNALLLGDSALYLCVSSPQGRYNEQFFGPGTRLTVL.

To note about this clonotype: A much more abundant neighbour one base away suggests this may be a read error. This rearrangement joins TRBV14 to TRBJ1-5; no clear D. V was pared by 2 bases and J by 5 bases, with 10 bases between. The CDR3 consists of 14 residues. Germline CDR1 reads SGHDN; CDR2 reads FVKESK. The CDR3 sequence is CASSQKRGDQPQHF. The CDR3 DNA follows: TGTGCCAGCAGCCAAAAACGGGGAGATCAGCCCCAGCATTTT.

With respect to this clonotype: Mismatch with germline at one junction end may stem from a read error. The rearrangement links TRBV5-1 to TRBJ2-7, with D possibly being TRBD2 (6 bases). This CDR3 comprises 16 residues. The germline V gene has CDR1 SGHRS and CDR2 YFSETQ. DNA for the CDR3: TGCGCCGGCAGGAGGAGGCCTAGCGTGGGGACCTACGAGGAGTACTTC. Its translation is CAGRRRPSVGTYEEYF.

This rearrangement joins TRBV6-5 to TRBJ2-1; no clear D. The CDR3 consists of 17 residues. The V and J ends lost 0 bases and 4 bases respectively, with 16 bases between them. The germline V gene has CDR1 MNHEY and CDR2 SVGAGI. The CDR3 reads CASSYSRFYGSYNEQFF. CDR3 bases: TGTGCCAGCAGTTACTCGAGATTTTACGGCAGTTACAATGAGCAGTTCTTC.

The genes are TRBV4-2 and TRBJ2-5; tentative D call: TRBD2 (7 bases). The CDR3 covers 17 residues. Germline V CDR1 and CDR2: LGHNA, YNFKEQ. V lost 0 bases and J lost 3, with 17 bases in between. In DNA, the CDR3 is TGTGCCAGCAGCCAAGAAGTAGGGGGAGGGCCGAAAGAGACCCAGTACTTC. This gives the protein CASSQEVGGGPKETQYF.

Concerning this clonotype: Germline and junction disagree at one end, which may indicate a read error. V usage is TRBV10-3 and J usage is TRBJ2-3; no definite D call. The CDR3 extends over 16 amino acids. The V gene's germline CDR1 is ENHRY and CDR2 SYGVKD. The CDR3 bases are TGTGTCATCAGTGAGTCGCGAGGAACTATCACAGATACGCAGTATTTT. Its protein is CVISESRGTITDTQYF.

Concerning this clonotype itself: An end of the junction differs from the germline gene, which may be a read error. The CDR3 reads CASSLTSVNTEASF. CDR3 nucleotides: TGTGCCAGCAGCTTGACGTCCGTGAACACTGAAGCTTCATTT. The chain combines TRBV5-4 with TRBJ1-1; D gene unclear. Germline V gives CDR1 SGHNT, CDR2 YYREEE (reference sequence). The CDR3 runs to 14 residues.

This clonotype was seen at least ten times. CDR3 region: CATIRDLLAKNIQYF. The CDR3 coding sequence is TGTGCCACCATCCGGGACTTATTAGCCAAAAACATTCAGTACTTC. This chain uses TRBV6-1 with TRBJ2-4; tentatively, D is TRBD2 (6 bases). Trimming left V 10 bases short and J 0 bases short, with 16 bases between. Per germline, CDR1 MNHNS and CDR2 SASEGT. The CDR3 runs to 15 residues.

Of note for this clonotype: One junction end does not reproduce the germline sequence, and a read error may be involved. This sequence joins TRBV5-4 and TRBJ2-7, with no clear D. Germline loops: CDR1 SGHNT, CDR2 YYREEE (reference sequence). The CDR3 totals 15 residues. CDR3 sequence: CASNLFGGPSYGRYF. Here the CDR3 DNA reads TGTGCCAGCAACTTGTTCGGTGGCCCCTCCTACGGGCGGTACTTC.

The gene calls are TRBV29-1 and TRBJ2-7, with a weak D call TRBD2 (7 bases). Germline CDR1 reads SQVTM; CDR2 reads ANQGSEA. V was clipped by 6 bases and J by 5 bases, with 23 bases between them. The CDR3 loop spans 15 amino acids. In DNA form, the CDR3 reads TGCAGCGTCGTGGGGGGGGGGGCGCGGATCCACGAGCAGTACTTC. This gives the protein CSVVGGGARIHEQYF.

The chain has TRBV5-5 and TRBJ2-7, with 9 bases aligning to TRBD1. CDR1 SGHKS and CDR2 YYEKEE come from the germline V gene (reference sequence). The CDR3 runs 13 residues. The V segment lost 6 bases and the J segment 2 bases; nucleotides outside the gene matches: 3. CDR3 sequence reads: CASIGDRAYEQYF. The CDR3 region has the DNA TGTGCCAGCATCGGGGACAGGGCCTACGAGCAGTACTTC.

This clonotype occurred once. CDR3 protein: CASSPSLVGRGLSWANVLTF. The CDR3 region has the DNA TGCGCCAGCAGCCCATCTTTGGTGGGCAGGGGCCTATCTTGGGCCAACGTCCTGACTTTC. The chain links TRBV4-3 to TRBJ2-6; possibly TRBD1 for D (6 bases). V lost 4 bases and J lost 5, with 27 bases in between. Germline CDR1 and CDR2: LGHNA and YSLEER. CDR3 length: 20 residues.

About this clonotype itself: One base away lies a much larger clone, so this may be a sequencing read error. The genes are TRBV6-5 and TRBJ2-7, with D perhaps being TRBD1 or TRBD2 (5 bases each). This CDR3 has 15 amino acids. The germline V and J ends were trimmed by 0 bases and 5 bases, with 14 bases remaining between them. The V gene's germline CDR1 is MNHEY and CDR2 SVGAGI. CDR3 loop: CASSYSGAGSNEQYF. The CDR3 DNA follows: TGTGCCAGCAGTTACTCCGGGGCAGGGAGCAACGAGCAGTACTTC.

The chain recombines TRBV6-1 with TRBJ2-3, with D possibly being TRBD1 (5 bases). CDR3 length: 11 residues. The germline V gene encodes CDR1 MNHNS and CDR2 SASEGT. Trimming removed 6 bases at V and 9 bases at J, with 10 bases between. The CDR3 DNA reads as TGTGCCAGCAGCCACACAGGCACGCAGTATTTT. Its protein is CASSHTGTQYF.